A single sample gave rise to the 26 T cell receptor beta chains below, sequenced in a study of cytomegalovirus exposure and HLA in healthy donors. 13 Jbeta primers and 60 Vbeta primers were used for the PCR. Repertoires were generated with immunoSEQ multiplex PCR, while TCRdb's copy carries only in-frame clones and drops some. Seen here are about 250,000 clones, under 80% observed once, and the top ten hold around 2.3%. The material sequenced was PBMCs. These receptors all stem from a female donor in good health and CMV-seronegative.

The chain uses TRBV7-9 and TRBJ1-2; possibly TRBD1 for D (5 bases). From germline, CDR1 is SEHNR and CDR2 FQNEAQ (reference sequence). Trimming took 5 bases from V and 4 from J, leaving 20 bases between them. There are 16 residues in the CDR3. CDR3 DNA sequence: TGTGCCAGCAGCCACACGGTCTTGTGGGGCTCCTATGGCTACACCTTC. Translation: CASSHTVLWGSYGYTF.

The J gene is TRBJ2-5, the V gene TRBV5-5; D unresolved. The germline CDR1 and CDR2 sequences are SGHKS and YYEKEE (reference sequence). V lost 0 bases and J 2 bases, leaving 11 bases between the germline ends. The CDR3 has 15 residues. This CDR3 reads CASSLVVSGQETQYF. DNA for the CDR3: TGTGCCAGCAGCTTGGTGGTGTCAGGTCAAGAGACCCAGTACTTC.

This clone was detected only a few times. The J gene is TRBJ2-7, the V gene TRBV6-5, with 11 nucleotides matching TRBD1. The CDR3 has 14 amino acids. J was trimmed by 3 bases and V by 5 bases; bases with no gene match: 3. CDR1 MNHEY and CDR2 SVGAGI come from the germline V gene. As DNA, the CDR3 is TGTGCCAGCAGTAGGGACAGGGGGAACTACGAGCAGTACTTC. It specifies CASSRDRGNYEQYF.

The chain is built from TRBV30 and TRBJ2-5, with TRBD1 matching over 8 bases. The ends lost 4 bases at V and 9 bases at J; junction bases unmatched: 10. The CDR3 runs 13 residues. Germline CDR1 reads GTSNPN; CDR2 reads SVGIG (reference sequence). This CDR3 reads CAWTDGQGYPQYF. The DNA for the CDR3 is TGTGCCTGGACCGACGGACAGGGCTACCCCCAGTACTTC.

This clone was counted a single time. The genes are TRBV30 and TRBJ2-3, with TRBD2 matching over 13 bases. The CDR3 contains 17 residues. Germline assignment: CDR1 GTSNPN and CDR2 SVGIG (reference sequence). V lost 3 bases and J lost 3; bases outside the gene matches: 9. The CDR3 is CAWRGLAGRGSTDTQYF. The DNA of the CDR3 is TGTGCCTGGAGGGGACTAGCGGGGAGGGGATCAACAGATACGCAGTATTTT. The entire variable domain, with the rest obtained from reference TRBV30 and TRBJ2-3, is as follows: SQTIHQWPATLVQPVGSPLSLECTVEGTSNPNLYWYRQAAGRGLQLLFYSVGIGQISSEVPQNLSASRPQDRQFILSSKKLLLSDSGFYLCAWRGLAGRGSTDTQYFGPGTRLTVL.

This chain connects TRBV5-1 to TRBJ1-4; 7 bases agree with TRBD1. CDR1 is SGHRS, CDR2 YFSETQ, per germline. This CDR3 has 14 amino acids. Losses at the gene ends were 2 bases for V and 8 bases for J; bases not matched to a gene: 6. The CDR3 nucleotides read TGCGCCAGCAGCTTTACAGGGGACGCGGAAAAACTGTTTTTT. Its translation: CASSFTGDAEKLFF.

CDR3 in DNA: TGTGCCAGCAGTTACACACTAGCGGGGACCTACAATGAGCAGTTCTTC. Translated, it gives CASSYTLAGTYNEQFF. The chain carries TRBV6-5 and TRBJ2-1; 10 bases fit TRBD2. The V and J ends lost 2 bases and 2 bases, in that order; junction bases with no gene match: 3. The CDR3 is 16 residues long. CDR1 is MNHEY and CDR2 is SVGAGI in the germline V gene.

The rearrangement joins TRBV18 to TRBJ2-5; 9 nucleotides agree with TRBD2. The CDR3 has 18 residues. The ends lost 5 bases at V and 2 bases at J; junction bases unmatched: 15. The V gene's germline CDR1 is KGHSH and CDR2 LQKENI. DNA of the CDR3: TGTGCCAGCTCAACCCCTAAGGGACTAGCACACATTCAAGAGACCCAGTACTTC. Translation: CASSTPKGLAHIQETQYF.

V and J are TRBV5-1 and TRBJ2-1; 10 nucleotides match TRBD1. The CDR3 covers 14 residues. The V gene's germline CDR1 is SGHRS and CDR2 YFSETQ. V lost 2 bases to trimming and J lost 9 bases; unmatched junction nucleotides: 5. The chain's CDR3 is CASSLRQGAAEQFF. The CDR3, as DNA: TGCGCCAGCAGCTTAAGACAGGGGGCAGCTGAGCAGTTCTTC.

The V call is TRBV27, the J call TRBJ1-2; the D gene is possibly TRBD1 (6 bases). Germline lookup yields CDR1 MNHEY and CDR2 SMNVEV (reference sequence). The length of the CDR3 is 14 residues. V was trimmed by 3 bases and J by 0 bases, leaving 8 bases between them. The CDR3 protein is CASSFGGPNYGYTF. CDR3 bases: TGTGCCAGCAGTTTCGGGGGGCCTAACTATGGCTACACCTTC.

CDR3 amino acids: CASSPPPTSGSREQYF. As DNA, the CDR3 is TGTGCCAGCAGCCCCCCTCCGACTAGCGGGAGCCGCGAGCAGTACTTC. The chain has TRBV11-2 and TRBJ2-7; the match to TRBD2 covers 12 bases. The germline V gene encodes CDR1 SGHAT and CDR2 FQNNGV. V trimming: 5 bases; J trimming: 6 bases; junction bases outside the gene matches: 11. The CDR3 is 16 residues long.

The chain uses TRBV6-4 and TRBJ2-1; 7 positions match TRBD2. Trimming cost V 10 bases and J 4 bases; bases outside gene matches: 13. Germline V gene sequence: CDR1 MRHNA, CDR2 SNTAGT. This CDR3 region has 15 residues. CDR3 nucleotide sequence: TGTGCCACCCGTGTTTTGGCTAGCGGATACAATGAGCAGTTCTTC. Translating gives CATRVLASGYNEQFF.

This clone was seen only once. The chain carries TRBV6-6 and TRBJ1-6, with 7 bases identical to TRBD1. V shed 5 bases and J 7 bases; nucleotides not matched to a gene: 11. Germline V gives CDR1 MNHNY, CDR2 SVGAGI (reference sequence). The CDR3 consists of 16 residues. The CDR3 nucleotides read TGTGCCAGCAGTGGTGACAGGGCACTACCCAATTCACCCCTCCACTTT. It translates to CASSGDRALPNSPLHF.

The rearrangement uses TRBV11-2 and TRBJ2-5; 11 positions agree with TRBD2. V dropped 5 bases and J dropped 5; count of bases not matched to a gene: 10. CDR1 and CDR2 (germline): SGHAT, FQNNGV. The CDR3 extends over 16 amino acids. The CDR3 coding sequence is TGTGCCAGCAGCCTATTACTAGCGGGAGTCGGGGAGACCCAGTACTTC. Translation: CASSLLLAGVGETQYF.

A remark on this clone: One end of the junction varies from germline; a read error may be responsible. The V and J genes are TRBV7-9 and TRBJ2-7; possible D gene TRBD1, 6 bases. The CDR3 runs to 16 residues. From germline, CDR1 is SEHNR and CDR2 FQNEAQ (reference sequence). The CDR3 region has the DNA TGTTCCAGCAGCCTGAACCAGGGGCAACTCGCCTACGAGCAGTACTTC. Its translation: CSSSLNQGQLAYEQYF.

This chain joins TRBV5-4 and TRBJ2-1, with D unclear. From germline, CDR1 is SGHNT and CDR2 YYREEE (reference sequence). V lost 4 bases and J lost 0, with 11 bases in between. The CDR3 is 15 amino acids. DNA of the CDR3: TGTGCCAGCAGCAGCGCTAGGAGCTCCTACAATGAGCAGTTCTTC. It is translated as CASSSARSSYNEQFF.

The CDR3 nucleotides read TGTGCCATCGGACCGGGAGTCGGGCACGAGCAGTACTTC. Translated: CAIGPGVGHEQYF. The rearrangement joins TRBV10-3 to TRBJ2-7; a weak D match, TRBD2 (6 bases). V lost 8 bases to trimming and J lost 5 bases, with 16 bases between them. CDR1 and CDR2 (germline): ENHRY, SYGVKD. The CDR3 totals 13 residues.

This rearrangement joins TRBV6-5 to TRBJ2-7; 8 positions agree with TRBD2. The CDR3 is made up of 15 amino acids. Germline assignment: CDR1 MNHEY and CDR2 SVGAGI. With 6 bases clipped from V and 3 bases from J, the junction kept 10 bases outside the gene matches. CDR3 in DNA: TGTGCCAGCAGCCCCGGGACTAGATTTGGCTACGAGCAGTACTTC. Amino acids: CASSPGTRFGYEQYF.

The genes are TRBV5-6 and TRBJ1-4; D is undetermined. The germline CDR1 and CDR2 sequences are SGHDT and YYEEEE. V lost 2 bases and J 5 bases, leaving 13 bases between the germline ends. This CDR3 region has 15 residues. The CDR3 sequence is CASSFMSGRNEKLFF. In DNA, the CDR3 is TGTGCCAGCAGCTTCATGAGCGGGAGAAATGAAAAACTGTTTTTT.

J is TRBJ2-1 and V is TRBV30; 7 positions match TRBD2. The trim removed 2 bases at V and 8 bases at J, leaving 6 bases unmatched. The CDR3 runs to 13 residues. In germline, CDR1 is GTSNPN, CDR2 SVGIG (reference sequence). The CDR3 coding sequence is TGTGCCTGGAGTACGGGACTAATAGATGAGCAGTTCTTC. Translating gives CAWSTGLIDEQFF.

The chain combines TRBV4-1 with TRBJ1-2; D perhaps matches TRBD1 (6 bases). V lost 5 bases, J lost 4 bases, and 17 bases lay in between. The germline V gene encodes CDR1 MGHRA and CDR2 YSYEKL. This CDR3 contains 15 residues. The CDR3 sequence: CASSSGRGGGYGYTF. The DNA for the CDR3 is TGCGCCAGCAGCTCAGGGAGGGGAGGGGGCTATGGCTACACCTTC.

The V call is TRBV6-1, the J call TRBJ2-6; no definite D call. The CDR3 spans 15 residues. V was cut by 2 bases and J by 0 bases, with 5 bases left in between. The germline V gene encodes CDR1 MNHNS and CDR2 SASEGT. The CDR3 reads CASSESFSGANVLTF. The DNA of the CDR3 is TGTGCCAGCAGTGAATCATTCTCTGGGGCCAACGTCCTGACTTTC.

V and J are TRBV4-2 and TRBJ1-1; weak D call: TRBD1 (6 bases). The CDR3 totals 15 residues. The germline V gene encodes CDR1 LGHNA and CDR2 YNFKEQ. Between the trimmed V and J ends, which lost 3 bases and 1 base, there was a span of 12 bases. CDR3 loop: CASSQQGYGNTEAFF. The CDR3 coding sequence is TGTGCCAGCAGCCAGCAGGGGTATGGGAACACTGAAGCTTTCTTT.

The chain employs TRBV6-4 and TRBJ2-1, with 11 bases lining up with TRBD2. The V segment lost 0 bases and the J segment 7 bases; nucleotides outside the gene matches: 5. The CDR3 contains 16 residues. Germline V gene data show CDR1 as MRHNA and CDR2 as SNTAGT. The CDR3 coding sequence is TGTGCCAGCAGTGACTCTGGGCTAGCGGGAGGAAATGAGCAGTTCTTC. Its translation is CASSDSGLAGGNEQFF.

J is TRBJ2-1 and V is TRBV19, with 14 bases fitting TRBD2. Germline V gene sequence: CDR1 LNHDA, CDR2 SQIVND (reference sequence). The CDR3 consists of 15 residues. After removal of 5 bases from V and 9 bases from J, the junction contained 6 bases not matched to a gene. CDR3 loop: CASSPGLAGVVEQFF. DNA for the CDR3: TGTGCCAGTAGTCCGGGACTAGCGGGAGTGGTTGAGCAGTTCTTC.

The J gene is TRBJ2-1, the V gene TRBV15, with TRBD2 matching 8 bases. Germline loops: CDR1 LNHNV, CDR2 YYDKDF (reference sequence). The junction had 4 bases not matched to a gene; V was cut back by 8 bases and J by 4 bases. This CDR3 is 13 amino acids long. CDR3 nucleotide sequence: TGTGCCACCCTTAGCGGGGAATACAATGAGCAGTTCTTC. Translated, it gives CATLSGEYNEQFF.